The clone carrying this TCR beta chain has more than one count but fewer than ten. Its antigen is not identified. One entry per CDR3 protein, called by TCRdb with MiXCR from the reads. The sample has hundreds of thousands of distinct CDR3 sequences; roughly a third are singletons. These data belong to a study of T cell repertoires in cytomegalovirus infection. Study-level information: Carrying CMV and the relevant HLA type showed in public TCR beta signatures.

Study-level results: Pooled public TCR beta family frequency picked out CMV carriers with the relevant HLA. HLA-C-restricted, CMV-specific TCR beta clonotypes were dominant ex vivo.

This specimen consisted of cultured PBMCs, obtained from culture after CMV antigen stimulation. The source is a human donor in good health (CMV status not recorded). Some clones in this sample may be carry-over from other donors' samples.

The CDR3 here is CASSMAVDQPQHF. The CDR3 bases are TGTGCCAGTAGCATGGCTGTGGATCAGCCCCAGCATTTT. The chain recombines TRBV19 with TRBJ1-5; D is undetermined. Deletions cut 6 bases from V and 5 bases from J, with 11 bases between. The CDR3 contains 13 residues. The V gene's germline CDR1 is LNHDA and CDR2 SQIVND (reference sequence).